Presented here are 20 T cell receptor beta chains from one specimen sequenced in a study of T cell clonality in common variable immunodeficiency (dated by TCRdb to the mid-2010s). The study at large found these results: Fewer deletions and N-nucleotide insertions were reportedly observed in CVID TCRbeta sequences, and highly modified clones with 13 or more V deletions were reportedly absent from CVID TCRbeta sequences.

Their recognized antigens are unknown. The library was prepared using the immunoSEQ multiplex PCR assay. TCRdb mirrors the immuneACCESS table, restricted to in-frame sequences. Some clones are absent from its copies; in checked studies, under half trace to an unresolved V gene, and the reason for the others is unknown. The sample has 21,000 or so clones on record, with no singletons. The top ten constitute over 2% of the sample. Sequenced input: peripheral blood mononuclear cells. The receptor set was obtained from a human donor with common variable immunodeficiency.

The sample holds many counts of this clone. The CDR3 end lies 3 residues beyond the end of the read and is filled in from the germline J gene. The V and J genes are TRBV6-1 and TRBJ1-2, with TRBD1 matching 8 bases. The CDR3 totals 15 residues. Trimming took 2 bases from V and 6 from J; bases not matched to a gene: 8. Per the germline V gene, CDR1 is MNHNS and CDR2 is SASEGT. The part of the CDR3 DNA that was read is TGTGCCAGCAGTGAAACCCCGGGACAGGTTGATGGC. Its translation: CASSETPGQVDG. The whole CDR3 is CASSETPGQVDGYTF.

The sample holds many counts of this clone. The sequence runs out 3 residues before the end of the CDR3; the remainder is reconstructed from the germline J gene. This chain connects TRBV10-3 to TRBJ1-2; perhaps TRBD1 as D (6 bases). V was trimmed by 3 bases and J by 4 bases, leaving 15 bases between them. Germline CDR1 and CDR2: ENHRY and SYGVKD. The CDR3 sequence is 15 residues long. CDR3 loop: CAISDSQGKFYGYTF. The covered CDR3 bases are TGTGCCATCAGTGACTCACAGGGAAAATTCTATGGC.

This clone has at least ten counts. A junction boundary mismatches the germline segment, possibly from a read error. The read comes to an end 3 residues before the CDR3 does, leaving the germline J gene to fill in the end. The chain is built from TRBV4-2 and TRBJ1-3; D unresolved. The germline V gene has CDR1 LGHNA and CDR2 YNFKEQ. The CDR3 runs 15 residues. This CDR3 is CASSQVTGSGNTIYF. The sequenced CDR3 bases are TGCGCCAGCAGCCAAGTTACCGGCTCTGGAAACACC.

This clone was seen ten or more times. The CDR3 is cut off 3 residues early in the read; its end comes from the germline J gene. This rearrangement joins TRBV29-1 to TRBJ2-4; 10 nucleotides line up with TRBD1. In germline, CDR1 is SQVTM, CDR2 ANQGSEA. The CDR3 has 13 residues. V was pared by 6 bases and J by 5 bases, with 4 bases of the junction left unmatched. Incomplete CDR3 DNA: TGCAGCGTGGGGACAGGGGCAGAAAACATT. Translating gives CSVGTGAENI. The whole CDR3 protein is CSVGTGAENIQYF.

This clone was seen ten or more times. The read finishes 3 residues shy of the CDR3 end, and the germline J gene is used to complete it. The V and J genes are TRBV2 and TRBJ1-1; 9 bases are a match to TRBD1. Trimming cost V 9 bases and J 0 bases; bases outside gene matches: 14. Germline lookup yields CDR1 SNHLY and CDR2 FYNNEI. The CDR3 is made up of 17 amino acids. CDR3 amino acids: CASRTSQGAEMNTEAFF. Partial CDR3 DNA: TGTGCCAGTAGAACTTCACAGGGGGCCGAGATGAACACTGAA.

This clone was observed at least ten times. The CDR3 loop reads CASSFHRDRGNSNQPQHF. The part of the CDR3 DNA that was read is TGCGCCAGCAGTTTCCACCGGGACAGGGGAAATAGCAATCAGCCC. The rearrangement joins TRBV5-1 to TRBJ1-5; the match to TRBD1 covers 10 bases. The read ends 3 residues shy of where the CDR3 ends; the end is completed using the germline J gene. The V and J ends lost 5 bases and 0 bases, in that order; junction bases with no gene match: 11. Germline assignment: CDR1 SGHRS and CDR2 YFSETQ. The CDR3 is 18 residues long. Drawing the rest from reference TRBV5-1 and TRBJ1-5, the complete variable domain is KAGVTQTPRYLIKTRGQQVTLSCSPISGHRSVSWYQQTPGQGLQFLFEYFSETQRNKGNFPGRFSGRQFSNSRSEMNVSTLELGDSALYLCASSFHRDRGNSNQPQHFGDGTRLSIL.

In its sample, this clone was seen many times. The CDR3 end lies 3 residues beyond the end of the read and is filled in from the germline J gene. The genes are TRBV3-1 (or the pseudogene TRBV3-2) and TRBJ1-1, with a possible D match to TRBD1 (5 bases). The V gene lost 6 bases and the J gene lost 2 bases, with 10 bases spanning the gap. Germline CDR1 is LGHDT and CDR2 is YNNKEL (reference sequence). The CDR3 is 13 amino acids. The part of the CDR3 DNA that was read is TGTGCCAGCAGACCAGGGTTCAACACTGAA. Amino acid sequence: CASRPGFNTE. The whole CDR3 protein is CASRPGFNTEAFF.

This clone was found many times. The CDR3 is cut off 3 residues early in the read; its end comes from the germline J gene. The chain couples TRBV10-3 to TRBJ2-3, with D hard to call. This CDR3 is 12 amino acids long. Trimming removed 0 bases from V and 6 bases from J, with 4 bases in between. CDR1 ENHRY and CDR2 SYGVKD come from the germline V gene. The sequenced CDR3 bases are TGTGCCATCAGTGAGTCGAGGGATACG. This sequence encodes CAISESRDT. The whole CDR3 reads CAISESRDTQYF.

This clone is categorized as medium-sized (0.01 to 0.1%). From the germline J gene comes the end of the CDR3, since the read stops 3 residues before it. The V call is TRBV7-2, the J call TRBJ1-1; no clear D gene. The V and J ends lost 3 bases and 4 bases respectively, with 9 bases between them. Per germline, CDR1 SGHTA and CDR2 FQGNSA. CDR3 length: 13 residues. Partial CDR3 DNA: TGTGCCAGCAGCTTTGAAGGGCGCACTGAA. Residues: CASSFEGRTE. The full CDR3 is CASSFEGRTEAFF.

In this sample, this clone turned up many times. The sequenced fragment ends 3 residues before the CDR3 boundary, so the rest is inferred from the germline J gene. The rearrangement joins TRBV5-1 to TRBJ2-3; weak D call: TRBD2 (6 bases). V was clipped by 1 base and J by 1 base, with 19 bases between them. Germline V gives CDR1 SGHRS, CDR2 YFSETQ. The CDR3 covers 18 residues. The CDR3 reads CASSLTRPWGVGTDTQYF. The DNA read from the CDR3 is TGCGCCAGCAGCTTGACCCGACCCTGGGGGGTGGGCACAGATACG.

This clone was observed many times. The CDR3 end is not reached by the read, which stops 3 residues before it; the germline J gene fills it in. V is TRBV19 and J is TRBJ1-4; D is ambiguous. V was trimmed by 5 bases and J by 2 bases, leaving 12 bases between them. The CDR3 spans 15 residues. The germline CDR1 and CDR2 sequences are LNHDA and SQIVND (reference sequence). CDR3 DNA (partial): TGTGCCAGTAGTTTGAAGATAACTACTAATGAAAAA. Protein sequence: CASSLKITTNEK. The full CDR3 is CASSLKITTNEKLFF.

This clone was counted many times. The read falls 3 residues short of the CDR3 end, and the missing part is taken from the germline J gene. The rearrangement joins TRBV6-1 to TRBJ2-1; 10 bases are a match to TRBD2. V was clipped by 3 bases and J by 7 bases; unmatched bases: 3. The CDR3 consists of 14 residues. Looked up from germline, CDR1 is MNHNS and CDR2 is SASEGT. The covered CDR3 bases are TGTGCCAGCAGTGACAGCGGGGGGGCGAATGAG. As protein: CASSDSGGANE. The entire CDR3 is CASSDSGGANEQFF.

This clone was detected ten times or more. The read comes to an end 3 residues before the CDR3 does, leaving the germline J gene to fill in the end. The chain recombines TRBV19 with TRBJ1-5; D might be TRBD1 (5 bases). This CDR3 contains 16 residues. Trimming removed 6 bases at V and 3 bases at J, with 18 bases between. From germline, CDR1 is LNHDA and CDR2 SQIVND (reference sequence). The chain's CDR3 is CASRTIAREPNQPQHF. The DNA read from the CDR3 is TGTGCCAGTAGAACTATAGCCAGGGAACCCAATCAGCCC.

This clone was seen repeatedly, ten times or more. The read ends 3 residues before the CDR3 terminus; that terminus is restored from the germline J gene. The chain couples TRBV5-1 to TRBJ2-3; D uncertain. Germline CDR1 SGHRS, CDR2 YFSETQ. The CDR3 consists of 13 residues. The V end was cut by 5 bases, the J end by 2 bases, with 9 bases between. This CDR3 reads CASRGPNTDTQYF. Partial CDR3 DNA: TGCGCCAGCAGAGGGCCGAACACAGATACG.

In its sample, this clone was seen many times. The read ends 3 residues early relative to the CDR3; the germline J gene fills the gap. The chain recombines TRBV19 with TRBJ2-7, with D tentatively TRBD2 (5 bases). CDR1 and CDR2 (germline): LNHDA, SQIVND (reference sequence). Trimming stripped 5 bases from V and 3 bases from J, with 8 bases between. The CDR3 sequence is 12 residues long. The sequenced part of the CDR3 DNA is TGTGCCAGTAGTCCCCGGGGCTACGAG. Translating it yields CASSPRGYE. The complete CDR3 sequence is CASSPRGYEQYF.

There are many counts of this clone. The read comes to an end 3 residues before the CDR3 does, leaving the germline J gene to fill in the end. This chain joins TRBV6-2 or TRBV6-3 and TRBJ2-1, with 12 bases lining up with TRBD2. Germline CDR1 MNHEY, CDR2 SVGEGT. The CDR3 runs 15 residues. Trimming cost V 6 bases and J 7 bases; bases outside gene matches: 7. CDR3 amino acids: CASRRRTSGVNEQFF. The CDR3 bases that were read are TGTGCCAGCAGACGAAGGACTAGCGGGGTTAATGAG.

This clone was found many times. The DNA ends 3 residues before the CDR3 does, and the rest of the CDR3 is filled in from the germline J gene. Other DNA sequences within the sample encode an identical CDR3. The V gene is TRBV5-4, the J gene TRBJ2-7; D uncertain. Germline CDR1 SGHNT, CDR2 YYREEE (reference sequence). Trimming stripped 2 bases from V and 3 bases from J, with 12 bases between. This CDR3 spans 14 amino acids. Incomplete CDR3 DNA: TGTGCCAGCAGCTTTGTGTTAGCTATCTACGAG. Protein: CASSFVLAIYE. The entire CDR3 protein reads CASSFVLAIYEQYF. Drawing the rest from reference TRBV5-4 and TRBJ2-7, the complete variable domain is ETGVTQSPTHLIKTRGQQVTLRCSSQSGHNTVSWYQQALGQGPQFIFQYYREEENGRGNFPPRFSGLQFPNYSSELNVNALELDDSALYLCASSFVLAIYEQYFGPGTRLTVT.

This clone was counted ten times or more. CDR3 amino acids: CASSKHRRDRGPDTQYF. The CDR3 DNA, read in part, is TGTGCCAGCAGCAAACACCGCCGGGACAGGGGACCAGATACG. The chain is built from TRBV3-1 (or the pseudogene TRBV3-2) and TRBJ2-3; 10 nucleotides agree with TRBD1. The read terminates 3 residues ahead of where the CDR3 ends, so the germline J gene completes it. The CDR3 contains 17 residues. Trimming took 5 bases from V and 4 from J; bases not matched to a gene: 12. Germline V gene lookup returns CDR1 LGHDT and CDR2 YNNKEL (reference sequence).

This clone was found many times. Partial CDR3 DNA: TGTGCCGTGAGTAGACAGGGCGGCAATCAGCCC. Translation: CAVSRQGGNQP. The entire CDR3 is CAVSRQGGNQPQHF. The V gene is TRBV19, the J gene TRBJ1-5; 7 nucleotides match TRBD1. The CDR3 is cut off 3 residues early in the read; its end comes from the germline J gene. Trimming removed 11 bases from V and 2 bases from J; junction bases left unmatched: 9. The CDR3 sequence is 14 residues long. Germline V gene sequence: CDR1 LNHDA, CDR2 SQIVND (reference sequence).

This clone was seen many times. Read coverage stops 3 residues before the CDR3 terminus; the germline J gene supplies the remainder. J is TRBJ1-5 and V is TRBV27; no reliable D call. V lost 5 bases and J 7 bases, leaving 15 bases between the germline ends. The CDR3 is made up of 14 amino acids. Germline V gene sequence: CDR1 MNHEY, CDR2 SMNVEV (reference sequence). The sequenced CDR3 bases are TGTGCCAGCAGTCTCACGGGGTCAATACAGCCC. Residues: CASSLTGSIQP. The complete CDR3 protein is CASSLTGSIQPQHF.